This is a list of T cell receptor beta chains from one sample in a study of T cells in localized non-small cell lung cancer. Clones were read by immunoSEQ multiplex PCR, and TCRdb kept only the in-frame ones, dropping some. Here the sample spans over a thousand clones, 20% to 25% being singletons. The source material was normal lung tissue next to the tumor, sampled before any cancer treatment. The receptors were sampled from a male donor older than 55 with stage I lung adenocarcinoma. Each CDR3 is given with its conserved first and last residue. A D gene is named only where the DNA matches it firmly. Some rows have no size entry. The others give once, few or many, or a class for an expanded clone.

v_gene: TRBV9
d_gene: TRBD2
abundance: .
j_gene: TRBJ2-1
CDR3nt: TGTGCCAGCAGCGCCCGGAGACTAGCGGGAGGTGGGAAGTTCTTC
CDR3aa: CASSARRLAGGGKFF

v_gene: TRBV6-8
d_gene: .
abundance: medium-sized
j_gene: TRBJ2-7
CDR3nt: TGTGCCAGCAGTTACTTCGGTACTGGGAACGAGCAGTACTTC
CDR3aa: CASSYFGTGNEQYF

v_gene: TRBV15
d_gene: TRBD1
abundance: once
j_gene: TRBJ1-5
CDR3nt: TGTGCCACCAGCAGAGCCGGACAGGGGGCTCAGCCCCAGCATTTT
CDR3aa: CATSRAGQGAQPQHF

v_gene: TRBV11-3
d_gene: TRBD2
abundance: few
j_gene: TRBJ2-1
CDR3nt: TGTGCCAGCAGCTTCGAACTAGCGGGGCACAATGAGCAGTTCTTC
CDR3aa: CASSFELAGHNEQFF

v_gene: TRBV16
d_gene: TRBD2
abundance: medium-sized
j_gene: TRBJ2-2
CDR3nt: TGTGCCAGCAGGCCCACAGGGGCCGGGACTAGCGGGAGGGCCCTTTGGACCGGGGAGCTGTTTTTT
CDR3aa: CASRPTGAGTSGRALWTGELFF

v_gene: TRBV7-2
d_gene: .
abundance: few
j_gene: TRBJ2-2
CDR3nt: TGTGCCAGCAGCCCTAGGGGTGGACCCGGGGAGCTGTTTTTT
CDR3aa: CASSPRGGPGELFF

v_gene: TRBV10-3
d_gene: TRBD2
abundance: few
j_gene: TRBJ2-5
CDR3nt: TGTGCCATCAGCGGGGGGTACCAAGAGACCCAGTACTTC
CDR3aa: CAISGGYQETQYF

v_gene: TRBV19
d_gene: .
abundance: .
j_gene: TRBJ2-7
CDR3nt: TGTGCCAGTAGTATCGGGCACTCCTACGAGCAGTACTTC
CDR3aa: CASSIGHSYEQYF

v_gene: TRBV30
d_gene: .
abundance: .
j_gene: TRBJ2-6
CDR3nt: TGTGCCCGAGAGGCCGTCTCTGGGGCCAACGTCCTGACTTTC
CDR3aa: CAREAVSGANVLTF

v_gene: TRBV11-3
d_gene: TRBD2
abundance: .
j_gene: TRBJ2-1
CDR3nt: TGTGCCAGCAGCCTAACTAGCGGACTGCATGAGCAGTTCTTC
CDR3aa: CASSLTSGLHEQFF

v_gene: TRBV11-3
d_gene: TRBD1
abundance: .
j_gene: TRBJ2-2
CDR3nt: TGTGCCAGCAGCTCCTCGACAGGGGGGTGGGAGCTGTTTTTT
CDR3aa: CASSSSTGGWELFF

v_gene: TRBV29-1
d_gene: TRBD2
abundance: few
j_gene: TRBJ2-1
CDR3nt: TGCAGCGTTGGGACTAGCGGATACAATGAGCAGTTCTTC
CDR3aa: CSVGTSGYNEQFF

v_gene: TRBV11-3
d_gene: TRBD1
abundance: .
j_gene: TRBJ2-7
CDR3nt: TGTGCCAGCAGCTTAGACCACCTGGGACAGAAAGCGGAGCAGTACTTC
CDR3aa: CASSLDHLGQKAEQYF

v_gene: TRBV29-1
d_gene: .
abundance: .
j_gene: TRBJ2-1
CDR3nt: TGCAGCGTTACAGGGTCCAGCTCCTACAATGAGCAGTTCTTC
CDR3aa: CSVTGSSSYNEQFF

v_gene: TRBV11-3
d_gene: .
abundance: medium-sized
j_gene: TRBJ2-1
CDR3nt: TGTGCCAGCAGCTTAGAAGGGGCTGGGATGGAGCAGTTCTTC
CDR3aa: CASSLEGAGMEQFF

v_gene: TRBV11-3
d_gene: TRBD2
abundance: few
j_gene: TRBJ2-5
CDR3nt: TGTGCCAGCAGTAATTTAGCGGGAGGGGAGACCCAGTACTTC
CDR3aa: CASSNLAGGETQYF

v_gene: TRBV29-1
d_gene: .
abundance: .
j_gene: TRBJ2-3
CDR3nt: TGCAGCGTAGAGCGTCTAAGCACAGATACGCAGTATTTT
CDR3aa: CSVERLSTDTQYF

v_gene: TRBV11-3
d_gene: .
abundance: medium-sized
j_gene: TRBJ2-1
CDR3nt: TGTGCCAGCAGCCCGCCACGTGGCGGGACATACAATGAGCAGTTCTTC
CDR3aa: CASSPPRGGTYNEQFF

v_gene: TRBV30
d_gene: TRBD1
abundance: .
j_gene: TRBJ1-1
CDR3nt: TGTGCCTGGAGCCGGAGGACAGGCCCAGGGACTGAAGCTTTCTTT
CDR3aa: CAWSRRTGPGTEAFF

v_gene: TRBV14
d_gene: TRBD2
abundance: .
j_gene: TRBJ2-3
CDR3nt: TGTGCCAGCAGCCGGGATGGACTAGCTACGCAGTATTTT
CDR3aa: CASSRDGLATQYF

v_gene: TRBV6-8
d_gene: .
abundance: .
j_gene: TRBJ1-1
CDR3nt: TGTGCCAGCAGGAAATGGGACATGACTACTGAAGCTTTCTTT
CDR3aa: CASRKWDMTTEAFF

v_gene: TRBV10-2
d_gene: .
abundance: few
j_gene: TRBJ2-5
CDR3nt: TGCGCCAGCAGTGGATACCAAGAGACCCAGTACTTC
CDR3aa: CASSGYQETQYF

v_gene: TRBV11-3
d_gene: .
abundance: large
j_gene: TRBJ1-2
CDR3nt: TGTGCCAGCAGCGCCGGGATGGATGGAAATGGCTACACCTTC
CDR3aa: CASSAGMDGNGYTF

v_gene: TRBV11-3
d_gene: TRBD1
abundance: large
j_gene: TRBJ2-7
CDR3nt: TGTGCCAGCAGCTTAGAGTACGGGACAGCTCCCTACGAGCAGTACTTC
CDR3aa: CASSLEYGTAPYEQYF

v_gene: TRBV30
d_gene: TRBD2
abundance: .
j_gene: TRBJ2-2
CDR3nt: TGTGCCTGGAGTGTACGTGAACGCGGGGGCGGGGAGCTGTTTTTT
CDR3aa: CAWSVRERGGGELFF

v_gene: TRBV11-3
d_gene: .
abundance: few
j_gene: TRBJ1-2
CDR3nt: TGTGCCAGCAGCTTGAACGCGGGGGGCCACTATGGCTACACCTTC
CDR3aa: CASSLNAGGHYGYTF

v_gene: TRBV6-8
d_gene: .
abundance: .
j_gene: TRBJ1-4
CDR3nt: TGTGCCAGCAGTCTAGGGGGGGAGGGTGAAAAACTGTTTTTT
CDR3aa: CASSLGGEGEKLFF

v_gene: TRBV14
d_gene: .
abundance: .
j_gene: TRBJ1-2
CDR3nt: TGTGCCAGCAGCCTAGGGGGATATGGCTACACCTTC
CDR3aa: CASSLGGYGYTF

v_gene: TRBV11-3
d_gene: TRBD1
abundance: medium-sized
j_gene: TRBJ1-1
CDR3nt: TGTGCCAGCAGCTTAGGGACAGGGCCCACTGAAGCTTTCTTT
CDR3aa: CASSLGTGPTEAFF

v_gene: TRBV6-8
d_gene: .
abundance: .
j_gene: TRBJ1-1
CDR3nt: TGTGCCAGCAGTGTTTTTTCAGGGGTCATGAACACTGAAGCTTTCTTT
CDR3aa: CASSVFSGVMNTEAFF

v_gene: TRBV6-8
d_gene: .
abundance: few
j_gene: TRBJ2-5
CDR3nt: TGTGCCAGCAGTGGGCAGGTCCAAGAGACCCAGTACTTC
CDR3aa: CASSGQVQETQYF

v_gene: TRBV6-8
d_gene: .
abundance: few
j_gene: TRBJ2-2
CDR3nt: TGTGCCAGCAGCTTACGGGGGTTCACCGGGGAGCTGTTTTTT
CDR3aa: CASSLRGFTGELFF

v_gene: TRBV9
d_gene: .
abundance: few
j_gene: TRBJ2-1
CDR3nt: TGTGCCAGCAGTGAAGAGGGACTCCAAAATGAGCAGTTCTTC
CDR3aa: CASSEEGLQNEQFF

v_gene: TRBV11-3
d_gene: .
abundance: .
j_gene: TRBJ1-1
CDR3nt: TGTGCCAGCAGCTTAATCTGGGGGGAGAACACTGAAGCTTTCTTT
CDR3aa: CASSLIWGENTEAFF

v_gene: TRBV10-3
d_gene: .
abundance: .
j_gene: TRBJ1-1
CDR3nt: TGTGCCATCAGTGAGAACCCCTGGACTGAAGCTTTCTTT
CDR3aa: CAISENPWTEAFF

v_gene: TRBV11-3
d_gene: .
abundance: .
j_gene: TRBJ2-7
CDR3nt: TGTGCCAGCAGCTCCCCGGACCGACCTTGGGAGCAGTACTTC
CDR3aa: CASSSPDRPWEQYF

v_gene: TRBV19
d_gene: .
abundance: once
j_gene: TRBJ2-6
CDR3nt: TGTGCCAGTAGTATCAGTCGATCTGGGGCCAACGTCCTGACTTTC
CDR3aa: CASSISRSGANVLTF

v_gene: TRBV14
d_gene: .
abundance: .
j_gene: TRBJ2-1
CDR3nt: TGTGCCATCCAGGGGAATGAGCAGTTCTTC
CDR3aa: CAIQGNEQFF

v_gene: TRBV11-3
d_gene: .
abundance: .
j_gene: TRBJ1-1
CDR3nt: TGTGCCAGCAGCGACAGGACGCCGAACACTGAAGCTTTCTTT
CDR3aa: CASSDRTPNTEAFF

v_gene: TRBV19
d_gene: .
abundance: .
j_gene: TRBJ1-5
CDR3nt: TGTGCCAGTAGTAAGCCCCGCAGGGACAATCAGCCCCAGCATTTT
CDR3aa: CASSKPRRDNQPQHF

v_gene: TRBV6-7
d_gene: TRBD2
abundance: few
j_gene: TRBJ2-7
CDR3nt: TGTGCCAGCAGTTACTCGGGGACTACCTACGAGCAGTACTTC
CDR3aa: CASSYSGTTYEQYF

v_gene: TRBV7-2
d_gene: .
abundance: medium-sized
j_gene: TRBJ2-7
CDR3nt: TGTGCCAGCAGCCCGGGCCCGAACTACGAGCAGTACTTC
CDR3aa: CASSPGPNYEQYF

v_gene: TRBV7-6
d_gene: .
abundance: few
j_gene: TRBJ1-2
CDR3nt: TGTGCCAGCAGCTTGCCGACCGTGGATAACTATGGCTACACCTTC
CDR3aa: CASSLPTVDNYGYTF

v_gene: TRBV6-8
d_gene: .
abundance: .
j_gene: TRBJ2-5
CDR3nt: TGTGCCAGCAGTAGAAACGCAGGGAGGGAGACCCAGTACTTC
CDR3aa: CASSRNAGRETQYF

v_gene: TRBV28
d_gene: TRBD2
abundance: few
j_gene: TRBJ2-1
CDR3nt: TGTGCCAGCAGTTTATCGGCGGGAGATGTTTCCTACAATGAGCAGTTCTTC
CDR3aa: CASSLSAGDVSYNEQFF

v_gene: TRBV11-3
d_gene: .
abundance: few
j_gene: TRBJ2-1
CDR3nt: TGTGCCAGCAGCTTGGAGGTCGGGCGGAGGAGCTCCTACAATGAGCAGTTCTTC
CDR3aa: CASSLEVGRRSSYNEQFF

v_gene: TRBV6-8
d_gene: .
abundance: large
j_gene: TRBJ2-5
CDR3nt: TGTGCCAGCAGTACCCGGGACCACGGGACCCAGTACTTC
CDR3aa: CASSTRDHGTQYF

v_gene: TRBV5-1
d_gene: TRBD2
abundance: .
j_gene: TRBJ2-3
CDR3nt: TGCGCCAGCAGCTGGCCTCTAGCGGGAGGCAGCACAGATACGCAGTATTTT
CDR3aa: CASSWPLAGGSTDTQYF

v_gene: TRBV28
d_gene: .
abundance: .
j_gene: TRBJ2-7
CDR3nt: TGTGCCAGCAGTTTGGGGGGTTGGATCTACGAGCAGTACTTC
CDR3aa: CASSLGGWIYEQYF

v_gene: TRBV6-8
d_gene: TRBD1
abundance: few
j_gene: TRBJ2-7
CDR3nt: TGTGCCAGCAGTGACCGGGACAGGGGCCCTTGGGGGTACTACGAGCAGTACTTC
CDR3aa: CASSDRDRGPWGYYEQYF

v_gene: TRBV6-8
d_gene: .
abundance: .
j_gene: TRBJ2-1
CDR3nt: TGTGCCAGCAGCCCCGTGGGGAATGAGCAGTTCTTC
CDR3aa: CASSPVGNEQFF

v_gene: TRBV6-8
d_gene: .
abundance: medium-sized
j_gene: TRBJ2-3
CDR3nt: TGTGCCAGCAGTTACGGGTCGGAGCCCACAGATACGCAGTATTTT
CDR3aa: CASSYGSEPTDTQYF

v_gene: TRBV28
d_gene: .
abundance: .
j_gene: TRBJ2-1
CDR3nt: TGTGCCAGCAGTTTAAGAGGGAACAATGAGCAGTTCTTC
CDR3aa: CASSLRGNNEQFF

v_gene: TRBV6-8
d_gene: TRBD1
abundance: .
j_gene: TRBJ2-7
CDR3nt: TGTGCCAGCAGTTACCCCGGACAGGGCTACGAGCAGTACTTC
CDR3aa: CASSYPGQGYEQYF

v_gene: TRBV29-1
d_gene: .
abundance: .
j_gene: TRBJ1-2
CDR3nt: TGCAGCGTTGAAGAAGGGGACCTTCTCTATGGCTACACCTTC
CDR3aa: CSVEEGDLLYGYTF

v_gene: TRBV19
d_gene: .
abundance: once
j_gene: TRBJ2-2
CDR3nt: TGTGCCAGTACTAATCCCAACACCGGGGAGCTGTTTTTT
CDR3aa: CASTNPNTGELFF